The T cell receptor (beta chain) described here comes from a study of long-term antiretroviral therapy in people with HIV. Study findings and constraints: Although diversity increased after ART, it remained lower than in transplant donor controls.

To note about this clone: Its antigen is not identified.

An immunoSEQ assay, version v3.0, was performed at survey level. Here immunoSEQ multiplex PCR was the method, and the copy in TCRdb shows in-frame clones only, minus some. The repertoire holds about 18,000 clones, with about 77% as singletons. The receptor was derived from a woman aged 40-49 years with HIV. Sequences were derived from unsorted PBMCs, sampled at the start of antiretroviral therapy, before treatment.

The CDR3, as DNA: TGTGCCAGCAGCAAGGGACAGGGCAATTCACCCCTCCACTTT. It specifies CASSKGQGNSPLHF. The V gene is TRBV28, the J gene TRBJ1-6; 9 bases align to TRBD1. Germline-derived CDR1 and CDR2 are MDHEN and SYDVKM. The CDR3 loop spans 14 amino acids. V trimming: 6 bases; J trimming: 7 bases; junction bases outside the gene matches: 4.